This TCR beta chain was sequenced in a study of neurological immune-mediated disorders. This clonotype showed up just a few times. Its antigen is not identified. It may be a read error: a sequence one base away is much more abundant. V was clipped by 3 bases and J by 5 bases, with 11 bases between them. CDR3 length: 12 amino acids. Germline CDR1 reads DFQATT; CDR2 reads SNEGSKA (reference sequence). Synthesis of cDNA was performed by 5'RACE using 10-nucleotide random UMIs. TCRdb recomputed calls from the 5' RACE reads with MiXCR, one row per CDR3 protein. The sample shows tens of thousands of distinct CDR3 sequences, about 3.5% of them seen only once. Notes on the study in general: The study found the most TCR clonal expansion in HTLV-1-associated myelopathy and the least in multiple sclerosis, below healthy controls.

This chain joins TRBV20-1 and TRBJ2-7; D remains ambiguous. The receptor was isolated from a man between 40 and 49 years old with multiple sclerosis. The sample was PBMCs. The CDR3 coding sequence is TGCAGTGCTAGGGGGTCCGGGCACGAGCAGTACTTC. Protein: CSARGSGHEQYF.